This paragraph covers one T cell receptor (beta chain) sequence. Antigen unknown. The source of the sample is a study of post-analysis software for immune sequencing data. On the study more broadly: The disease courses spanned relapsing-remitting, secondary progressive and progressive-relapsing forms of multiple sclerosis.

Whole-study results and caveats: Pronounced co-clustering by F measure was evident among identically batched samples. Compared against controls, patients with multiple sclerosis displayed significantly lower normalized Chao1 diversity.

Included in the TCR beta cDNA libraries were unique molecular identifiers. TCRdb re-analysed the PCR reads in MiXCR, keeping a single row per CDR3 protein. The sample includes 400,000 to 500,000 distinct CDR3 sequences, 30% to 45% of them seen just once. The sequence was obtained from a girl aged 2 to 9 with multiple sclerosis. Sequenced material: blood.

CDR3 nucleotide sequence: TGTGCCAGCAGCCGAAATGAGGGACAGGGTGTCACCGGCTACACCTTC. Translating it yields CASSRNEGQGVTGYTF. V is TRBV13 and J is TRBJ1-2; TRBD1 matches 9 bases. V trimming: 5 bases; J trimming: 8 bases; junction bases outside the gene matches: 15. Per the germline V gene, CDR1 is PRHDT and CDR2 is FYEKMQ (reference sequence). The CDR3 extends over 16 amino acids.